Detailed here is one TCR beta chain. This specimen belongs to a study of blood T cells in healthy people across ages. Germline loops: CDR1 MNHEY, CDR2 SVGEGT. The ends lost 8 bases at V and 0 bases at J; junction bases unmatched: 2. The CDR3 consists of 13 residues. A second roughly 6 to 12 cycle PCR used barcoded and J-beta primers. Per-sample output comprised a minimum of 2.5 million paired-end reads containing CDR3. TCRdb independently ran MiXCR on the 5' RACE reads; one entry per CDR3 protein. This table holds hundreds of thousands of distinct CDR3 sequences, roughly 60% found once. The chain uses TRBV6-2 or TRBV6-3 and TRBJ2-3; 7 bases are shared with TRBD2. The sample comprised blood. The origin of this receptor is a man aged 25-45 years in good health. CDR3 protein: CASSGLSTDTQYF. CDR3 nucleotide sequence: TGTGCCAGCTCGGGACTAAGCACAGATACGCAGTATTTT.